The entry below describes one T cell receptor beta chain. The antigen is not known. Germline V gene lookup returns CDR1 LNHDA and CDR2 SQIVND (reference sequence). The CDR3 contains 15 residues. Vbeta (60) and Jbeta (13) primers were used in the PCR. Profiled with immunoSEQ multiplex PCR; TCRdb holds only in-frame clones, not every one. The repertoire has fewer than 250,000 clones, more than 60% of them found once; the top ten carry roughly 1.9%. The data stem from a study of cytomegalovirus exposure and HLA in healthy donors. On the study more broadly: Early on, a data release was issued that held roughly 80 million unique TCRs from HLA-typed donors. Study observations and caveats: Later genetic work tied a missense DCLRE1C variant to beta-chain V and J trimming. The authors later found TCR association rates varying by HLA locus, with DRB1 most and HLA-C fewest.

This chain uses TRBV19 with TRBJ2-5; D possibly corresponds to TRBD1 (5 bases). TRBJ2-7 matches the DNA end more closely, so the J call is doubtful. The sequenced sample consisted of PBMCs. The source of this sequence is a woman between 25 and 40 years old in good health and CMV-seronegative. The CDR3 nucleotides are TGTGCCAGTAGTTCACGACAGCTCCCATCCTACGAGCAGTACTTC. Its protein product is CASSSRQLPSYEQYF.